The 29 T cell receptor beta chains below come from one sample, sequenced in a study of blood T cell repertoires in COVID-19. Sequenced by immunoSEQ multiplex PCR; TCRdb stores in-frame clones only, minus some. The repertoire holds 250,000 to 300,000 clones, 80% to 90% seen once, with 5.7% in the top ten. The specimen was peripheral blood. Receptors were obtained from an elderly man with acute or convalescent COVID-19.

The chain employs TRBV5-1 and TRBJ2-3; 8 bases fit TRBD1. This CDR3 is 17 amino acids long. Germline loops: CDR1 SGHRS, CDR2 YFSETQ. The J segment lost 1 base and the V segment lost 4 bases, leaving 11 bases of the junction unmatched. This chain's CDR3 is CASSRITGGSGTDTQYF. The CDR3 nucleotides are TGCGCCAGCAGCCGAATTACAGGGGGATCAGGCACAGATACGCAGTATTTT.

This clone was seen a single time. This rearrangement joins TRBV5-6 to TRBJ1-6, with 7 bases aligning to TRBD1. J was trimmed by 9 bases and V by 5 bases; bases with no gene match: 8. Germline assignment: CDR1 SGHDT and CDR2 YYEEEE. The CDR3 consists of 14 residues. The CDR3 reads CASRPGTAGSPLHF. CDR3 sequence (DNA): TGTGCCAGCAGACCCGGGACAGCGGGTTCACCCCTCCACTTT.

The chain recombines TRBV5-6 with TRBJ2-3, with TRBD1 matching over 8 bases. Losses at the gene ends were 4 bases for V and 2 bases for J; bases not matched to a gene: 6. CDR1 and CDR2 from the germline V gene are SGHDT and YYEEEE. This CDR3 has 15 residues. The CDR3 DNA is TGTGCCAGCAGCCCCGGACAGGGAATCACAGATACGCAGTATTTT. It specifies CASSPGQGITDTQYF.

J is TRBJ2-7 and V is TRBV6-5; 8 nucleotides agree with TRBD2. Per the germline V gene, CDR1 is MNHEY and CDR2 is SVGAGI. V lost 2 bases and J lost 2; bases outside the gene matches: 8. The CDR3 sequence is 16 residues long. CDR3 sequence (DNA): TGTGCCAGCAGTTACGCTGCTAGCGGGTTACCCTACGAGCAGTACTTC. Translating it yields CASSYAASGLPYEQYF.

CDR3 protein: CSTKDMGGTGELFF. In DNA form, the CDR3 reads TGCAGCACCAAGGACATGGGGGGGACCGGGGAGCTGTTTTTT. The chain joins TRBV29-1 to TRBJ2-2; 7 bases fit TRBD2. Germline V gene data show CDR1 as SQVTM and CDR2 as ANQGSEA. V lost 8 bases to trimming and J lost 5 bases; unmatched junction nucleotides: 11. This CDR3 comprises 14 residues.

The V and J genes are TRBV5-1 and TRBJ2-7; 7 nucleotides line up with TRBD1. CDR3 length: 15 amino acids. The J segment lost 4 bases and the V segment lost 0 bases, leaving 7 bases of the junction unmatched. Germline-derived CDR1 and CDR2 are SGHRS and YFSETQ. CDR3 in amino acids: CASSLGGQVLYEQYF. The CDR3 DNA is TGCGCCAGCAGCTTGGGTGGACAGGTCCTGTACGAGCAGTACTTC.

CDR3 region: CARKNSGTRGFYEQYF. As DNA, the CDR3 is TGTGCCAGGAAGAACTCCGGGACTAGAGGCTTCTACGAGCAGTACTTC. The chain couples TRBV27 to TRBJ2-7; 8 positions match TRBD2. The trim removed 9 bases at V and 3 bases at J, leaving 16 bases unmatched. CDR1 and CDR2 from the germline V gene are MNHEY and SMNVEV (reference sequence). The CDR3 is 16 residues long.

The rearrangement uses TRBV5-1 and TRBJ2-2, with 9 bases that match TRBD2. The CDR3 loop spans 18 amino acids. In germline, CDR1 is SGHRS, CDR2 YFSETQ. J gave up 5 bases and V 0 bases, and 11 bases lay outside the gene matches. The CDR3 DNA reads TGCGCCAGCAGCTTGGATGGTTATAGCGGGAGTCTAACCGGGGAGCTGTTTTTT. Translated: CASSLDGYSGSLTGELFF.

The count of this clone is one. The gene calls are TRBV5-1 and TRBJ1-3, with D unresolved. V was clipped by 0 bases and J by 3 bases, with 7 bases between them. Germline V gene data show CDR1 as SGHRS and CDR2 as YFSETQ. The CDR3 totals 14 residues. The DNA for the CDR3 is TGCGCCAGCAGCTTGGGGCCAAGTGGAAACACCATATATTTT. The encoded protein is CASSLGPSGNTIYF.

The rearrangement links TRBV2 to TRBJ2-4; D is possibly TRBD1 (5 bases). Germline V lookup: CDR1 SNHLY, CDR2 FYNNEI. The CDR3 loop spans 14 amino acids. V lost 4 bases, J lost 8 bases, and 15 bases lay in between. CDR3 region: CASSVGVNGDIQYF. Here the CDR3 DNA reads TGTGCCAGCAGTGTAGGGGTTAACGGAGACATTCAGTACTTC.

This clone was detected once. V usage is TRBV24-1 and J usage is TRBJ2-1; the match to TRBD1 covers 7 bases. Germline values: CDR1 KGHDR, CDR2 SFDVKD. Trimming at V came to 3 bases and at J to 10 bases, leaving 8 bases not matched to a gene. The CDR3 is made up of 14 amino acids. This CDR3 reads CATSDAGTTGEQFF. The CDR3 region has the DNA TGTGCCACCAGTGATGCCGGGACGACAGGGGAGCAGTTCTTC.

The chain has TRBV11-3 and TRBJ2-1; D unclear. Germline V CDR1 and CDR2: SGHNT, YENEEA. Deletions cut 2 bases from V and 10 bases from J, with 18 bases between. The CDR3 covers 15 residues. CDR3 region: CASSLSTAFNYEQFF. In DNA, the CDR3 is TGTGCCAGCAGCTTATCTACCGCTTTCAATTACGAGCAGTTCTTC.

The rearrangement joins TRBV7-8 to TRBJ1-2; 8 bases agree with TRBD1. Germline V lookup: CDR1 SGHVS, CDR2 FQNEAQ. V was pared by 5 bases and J by 5 bases, with 7 bases of the junction left unmatched. The CDR3 sequence is 14 residues long. In DNA form, the CDR3 reads TGTGCCAGCAGCCCGCCAGGACAGGGATATGGCTACACCTTC. The encoded protein is CASSPPGQGYGYTF.

This clone was counted at least ten times. The V gene is TRBV5-6, the J gene TRBJ1-6, with D possibly TRBD1 on 5 matching bases. V was pared by 0 bases and J by 10 bases, with 8 bases between. CDR1 and CDR2 (germline): SGHDT, YYEEEE. The length of the CDR3 is 13 residues. CDR3 DNA: TGTGCCAGCAGCTTGGCGGGGGGGTCACCCCTCCACTTT. It specifies CASSLAGGSPLHF.

V usage is TRBV20-1 and J usage is TRBJ1-4; TRBD1 matches 9 bases. The CDR3 is 15 amino acids. Germline-derived CDR1 and CDR2 are DFQATT and SNEGSKA (reference sequence). With V trimmed by 3 bases and J by 7 bases, 9 bases remained unmatched. The DNA for the CDR3 is TGCAGTGCTAGTCCTTCGGGACAGGGCCCTGAAAAACTGTTTTTT. Translating it yields CSASPSGQGPEKLFF.

The CDR3 DNA sequence: TGTGCCAGCACTCCCCGCCCTAGCGGGTTGGAGACCCAGTACTTC. As protein: CASTPRPSGLETQYF. J is TRBJ2-5 and V is TRBV27; 8 bases are a match to TRBD2. With 7 bases clipped from V and 5 bases from J, the junction kept 12 bases outside the gene matches. This CDR3 contains 15 residues. The germline V gene encodes CDR1 MNHEY and CDR2 SMNVEV (reference sequence).

CDR3 residues: CASSQDLLARETQYF. CDR3 nucleotide sequence: TGTGCCAGCAGCCAAGATTTACTAGCTAGAGAGACCCAGTACTTC. The V and J genes are TRBV4-2 and TRBJ2-5, with D perhaps TRBD2 (6 bases). The V and J ends lost 0 bases and 4 bases respectively, with 12 bases between them. Germline assignment: CDR1 LGHNA and CDR2 YNFKEQ. The CDR3 is 15 residues long.

The rearrangement uses TRBV7-9 and TRBJ2-5, with 12 bases matching TRBD2. The junction had 18 bases not matched to a gene; V was cut back by 5 bases and J by 5 bases. Germline V gene lookup returns CDR1 SEHNR and CDR2 FQNEAQ (reference sequence). This CDR3 is built from 19 residues. CDR3 sequence reads: CASSRQGPLAGGLGETQYF. CDR3 sequence (DNA): TGTGCCAGCAGCCGACAGGGCCCACTAGCGGGAGGCCTAGGGGAGACCCAGTACTTC.

This chain uses TRBV6-5 with TRBJ2-2; maybe TRBD2 (5 bases). Germline values: CDR1 MNHEY, CDR2 SVGAGI. The CDR3 is made up of 13 amino acids. The germline V and J ends were trimmed by 7 bases and 7 bases, with 13 bases remaining between them. The CDR3 coding sequence is TGTGCCAGCAAGCTAGCCCTACACGGGGAGCTGTTTTTT. It translates to CASKLALHGELFF.

This clone was detected a few times. The rearrangement links TRBV5-1 to TRBJ2-7; D might be TRBD2 (6 bases). The V gene lost 1 base and the J gene lost 2 bases, with 13 bases spanning the gap. There are 15 residues in the CDR3. CDR1 is SGHRS and CDR2 is YFSETQ in the germline V gene. Here the CDR3 reads CASSLTAGAAYEQYF. For the CDR3, the DNA is TGCGCCAGCAGCTTGACAGCGGGTGCGGCCTACGAGCAGTACTTC. Full variable domain (remainder filled in from reference TRBV5-1 and TRBJ2-7): KAGVTQTPRYLIKTRGQQVTLSCSPISGHRSVSWYQQTPGQGLQFLFEYFSETQRNKGNFPGRFSGRQFSNSRSEMNVSTLELGDSALYLCASSLTAGAAYEQYFGPGTRLTVT.

J is TRBJ1-1 and V is TRBV5-1; D possibly corresponds to TRBD1 (5 bases). The CDR3 has 15 amino acids. V lost 2 bases and J 1 base, leaving 12 bases between the germline ends. Germline-derived CDR1 and CDR2 are SGHRS and YFSETQ. The CDR3 sequence is CASSLNGGENTEAFF. The CDR3 bases are TGCGCCAGCAGCTTAAACGGAGGGGAGAACACTGAAGCTTTCTTT. The complete variable domain, with remaining parts taken from reference TRBV5-1 and TRBJ1-1, reads KAGVTQTPRYLIKTRGQQVTLSCSPISGHRSVSWYQQTPGQGLQFLFEYFSETQRNKGNFPGRFSGRQFSNSRSEMNVSTLELGDSALYLCASSLNGGENTEAFFGQGTRLTVV.

The gene calls are TRBV4-1 and TRBJ1-1; 7 bases map to TRBD1. The CDR3 is 14 amino acids. Germline V gene lookup returns CDR1 MGHRA and CDR2 YSYEKL. Germline trimming cut 5 bases from V and 6 bases from J; bases unmatched to any gene: 9. The CDR3 bases are TGCGCCAGCAGCGGACAGACAGGGATCGCTGAAGCTTTCTTT. This codes for CASSGQTGIAEAFF.

The rearrangement links TRBV28 to TRBJ2-7; 7 nucleotides agree with TRBD1. Germline CDR1 and CDR2: MDHEN and SYDVKM. V gave up 6 bases and J gave up 0 bases; unmatched junction bases: 5. The CDR3 covers 14 residues. The CDR3 DNA reads TGTGCCAGCAGGCCGACAGGGTACTCCTACGAGCAGTACTTC. It translates to CASRPTGYSYEQYF.

The chain employs TRBV28 and TRBJ2-3, with a weak D call TRBD1 (7 bases). Germline CDR1 reads MDHEN; CDR2 reads SYDVKM. V lost 10 bases, J lost 2 bases, and 10 bases lay in between. There are 12 residues in the CDR3. The CDR3 reads CATGGNTDTQYF. CDR3 DNA sequence: TGTGCCACAGGGGGGAACACAGATACGCAGTATTTT.

This sequence joins TRBV28 and TRBJ2-7; 11 bases map to TRBD1. J was trimmed by 2 bases and V by 6 bases; bases with no gene match: 6. Germline CDR1 reads MDHEN; CDR2 reads SYDVKM. This CDR3 region has 15 residues. The CDR3 DNA reads TGTGCCAGCAGCCTCGAGGACAGGGGGCCCTACGAGCAGTACTTC. Translated: CASSLEDRGPYEQYF.

This chain connects TRBV30 to TRBJ2-5; D perhaps matches TRBD1 (6 bases). The germline CDR1 and CDR2 sequences are GTSNPN and SVGIG (reference sequence). The CDR3 is 12 amino acids. V lost 0 bases to trimming and J lost 10 bases, with 12 bases between them. For the CDR3, the DNA is TGTGCCTGGAGTGTTGGGACAAAGTACCAGTACTTC. Protein product: CAWSVGTKYQYF.

This clone has just a few counts. The rearrangement uses TRBV19 and TRBJ2-1; D is unclear. CDR3 length: 13 residues. V dropped 3 bases and J dropped 8 bases, with 11 bases sitting between them. Germline-derived CDR1 and CDR2 are LNHDA and SQIVND (reference sequence). CDR3 DNA sequence: TGTGCCAGTAGTATGGGCCCCGTAGATGAGCAGTTCTTC. Translation gives CASSMGPVDEQFF.

The rearrangement links TRBV14 to TRBJ2-2; no firm D call. The CDR3 loop spans 15 amino acids. Per germline, CDR1 SGHDN and CDR2 FVKESK. The V gene lost 2 bases and the J gene lost 0 bases, with 7 bases spanning the gap. CDR3 sequence (DNA): TGTGCCAGCAGCCAAACTCTGTCGAACACCGGGGAGCTGTTTTTT. This sequence encodes CASSQTLSNTGELFF.

The gene calls are TRBV19 and TRBJ2-3, with 12 bases matching TRBD2. Trimming removed 6 bases from V and 7 bases from J; junction bases left unmatched: 5. Germline lookup yields CDR1 LNHDA and CDR2 SQIVND (reference sequence). The CDR3 totals 14 residues. CDR3 protein: CASRRTSGTYTQYF. In DNA, the CDR3 is TGTGCCAGTAGGAGGACTAGCGGGACATATACGCAGTATTTT.